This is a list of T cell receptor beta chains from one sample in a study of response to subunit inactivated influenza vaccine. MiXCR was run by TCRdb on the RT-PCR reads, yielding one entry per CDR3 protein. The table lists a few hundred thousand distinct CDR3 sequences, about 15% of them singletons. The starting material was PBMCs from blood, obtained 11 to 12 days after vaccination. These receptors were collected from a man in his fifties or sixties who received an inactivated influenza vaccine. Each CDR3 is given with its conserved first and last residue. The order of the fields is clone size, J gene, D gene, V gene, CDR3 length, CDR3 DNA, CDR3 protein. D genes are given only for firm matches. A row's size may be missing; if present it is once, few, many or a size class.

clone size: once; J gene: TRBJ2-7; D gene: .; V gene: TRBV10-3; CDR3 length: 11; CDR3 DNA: TGTGCCATCGATTCGGACGGCGAGCAGTACTTC; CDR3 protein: CAIDSDGEQYF
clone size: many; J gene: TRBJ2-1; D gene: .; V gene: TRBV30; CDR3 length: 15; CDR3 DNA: TGTGCCTGGAGTGTAGGGAGGAGCTCCTACAATGAGCAGTTCTTC; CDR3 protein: CAWSVGRSSYNEQFF
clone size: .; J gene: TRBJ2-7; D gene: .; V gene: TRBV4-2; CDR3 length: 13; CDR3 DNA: TGTGCCAGCAGCCAAGAAGGGCGAGTTGAGCAGTACTTC; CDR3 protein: CASSQEGRVEQYF
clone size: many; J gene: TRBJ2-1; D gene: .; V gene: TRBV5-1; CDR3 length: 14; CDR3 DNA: TGCGCCAGCAAAGGGCCCAGCTCCTACAATGAGCAGTTCTTC; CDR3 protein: CASKGPSSYNEQFF
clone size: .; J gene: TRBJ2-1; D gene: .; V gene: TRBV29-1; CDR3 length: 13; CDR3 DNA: TGCAGCGCAAAGCAAGGTGGAGAGGATGAGCAGTTCTTC; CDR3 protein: CSAKQGGEDEQFF
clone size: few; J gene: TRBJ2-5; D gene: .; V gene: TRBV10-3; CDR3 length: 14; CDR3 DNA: TGTGCCATCAGTGATAGAGGGCCTTGGGAGACCCAGTACTTC; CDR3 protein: CAISDRGPWETQYF
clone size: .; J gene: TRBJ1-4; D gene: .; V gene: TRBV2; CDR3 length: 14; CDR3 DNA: TGTGCCAGCAGTACCCAGGGCTTGAGGGAAAAACTGTTTTTT; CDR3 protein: CASSTQGLREKLFF
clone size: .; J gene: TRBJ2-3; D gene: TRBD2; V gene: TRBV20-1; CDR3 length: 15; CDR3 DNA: TGCAGTGCTAGAGATCACAGCGGGGGCACAGATACGCAGTATTTT; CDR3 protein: CSARDHSGGTDTQYF
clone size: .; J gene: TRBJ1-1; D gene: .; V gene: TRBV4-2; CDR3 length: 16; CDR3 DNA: TGTGCCAGCAGCCAAGTAAACATTCCGTGGGACACTGAAGCTTTCTTT; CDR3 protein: CASSQVNIPWDTEAFF
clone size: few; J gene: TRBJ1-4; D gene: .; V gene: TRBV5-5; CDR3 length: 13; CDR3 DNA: TGTGCCAGCAGCTCCGGGGTTAATGAAAAACTGTTTTTT; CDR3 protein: CASSSGVNEKLFF
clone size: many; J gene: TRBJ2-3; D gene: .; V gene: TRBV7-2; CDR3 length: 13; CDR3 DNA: TGTGCCAGCAGCTTAGGGTACACAGATACGCAGTATTTT; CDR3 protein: CASSLGYTDTQYF
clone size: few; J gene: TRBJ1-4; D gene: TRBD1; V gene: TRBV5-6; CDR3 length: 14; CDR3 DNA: TGTGCCAGCAGCAGGACAGGGTCTGACGAAAAACTGTTTTTT; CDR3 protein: CASSRTGSDEKLFF
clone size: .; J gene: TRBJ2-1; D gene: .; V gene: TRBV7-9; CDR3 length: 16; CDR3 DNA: TGTGCCAGCAGCTTAGCGGTTAGTACTACGTACAATGAGCAGTTCTTC; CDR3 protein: CASSLAVSTTYNEQFF
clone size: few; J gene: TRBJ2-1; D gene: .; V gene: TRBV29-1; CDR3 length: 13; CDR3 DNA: TGCAGCGTTGAAGCCCTTGGGGCTTGGGGGCAGTTCTTC; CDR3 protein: CSVEALGAWGQFF
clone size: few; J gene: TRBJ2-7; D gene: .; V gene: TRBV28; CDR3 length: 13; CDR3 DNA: TGTGCCAGCAGCAAGACGGGATTCTACGAGCAGTACTTC; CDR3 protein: CASSKTGFYEQYF
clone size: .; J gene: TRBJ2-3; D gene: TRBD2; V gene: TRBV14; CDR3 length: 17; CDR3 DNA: TGTGCCAGCAGCCAAGATATATCGGCTAGCGGGCGAGATACGCAGTATTTT; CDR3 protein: CASSQDISASGRDTQYF
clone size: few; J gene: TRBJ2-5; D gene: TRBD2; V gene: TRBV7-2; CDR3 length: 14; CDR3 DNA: TGTGCCAGCAGCTTAGCGCGGGAGAGGGGAGGCCAGTACTTC; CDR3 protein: CASSLARERGGQYF
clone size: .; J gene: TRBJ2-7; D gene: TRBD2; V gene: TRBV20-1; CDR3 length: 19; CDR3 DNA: TGCAGTGCTACAACTCCAGGACTCTACACGGGCGGGGGACCCTACGAGCAGTACTTC; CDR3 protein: CSATTPGLYTGGGPYEQYF
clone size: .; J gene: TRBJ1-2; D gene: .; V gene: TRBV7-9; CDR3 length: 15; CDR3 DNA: TGTGCCAGTCAACCCTGGGGACTCAATAACTATGGCTACACCTTC; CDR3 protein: CASQPWGLNNYGYTF
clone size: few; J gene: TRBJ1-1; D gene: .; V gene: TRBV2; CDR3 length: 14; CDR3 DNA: TGTGCCAGCAGGGCGTGGGGACAAGTCACTGAAGCTTTCTTT; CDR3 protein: CASRAWGQVTEAFF
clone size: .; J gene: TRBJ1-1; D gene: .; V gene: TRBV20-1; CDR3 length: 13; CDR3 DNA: TGCAGTGCTCTGGGGGGGAGGTGGACTGAAGCTTTCTTT; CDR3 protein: CSALGGRWTEAFF
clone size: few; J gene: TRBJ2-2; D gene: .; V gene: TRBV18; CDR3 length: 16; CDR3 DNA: TGTGCCAGCTCACCACCGGCAGGGGCGAACACCGGGGAGCTGTTTTTT; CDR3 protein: CASSPPAGANTGELFF
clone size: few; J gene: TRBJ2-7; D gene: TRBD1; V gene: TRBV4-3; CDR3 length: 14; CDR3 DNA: TGCGCCAGCAGCCCCGGGACAGGGGGGGGAGAGCAGTACTTC; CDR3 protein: CASSPGTGGGEQYF
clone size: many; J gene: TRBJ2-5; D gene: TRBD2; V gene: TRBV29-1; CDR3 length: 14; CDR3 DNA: TGCAGCGTTTTTATTAGCGGGGGTCAAGAGACCCAGTACTTC; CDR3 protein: CSVFISGGQETQYF
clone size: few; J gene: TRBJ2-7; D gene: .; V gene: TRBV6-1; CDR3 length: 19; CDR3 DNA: TGTGCCAGCAGTGAAGGGTTGCGCCCCCAGCTCCACCACTCCTACGAGCAGTACTTC; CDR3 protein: CASSEGLRPQLHHSYEQYF
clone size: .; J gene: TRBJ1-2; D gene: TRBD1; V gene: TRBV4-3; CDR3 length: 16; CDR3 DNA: TGCGCCAGCAGCCAAGATTCAGGTTGGACAGGGAATGGCTACACCTTC; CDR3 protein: CASSQDSGWTGNGYTF
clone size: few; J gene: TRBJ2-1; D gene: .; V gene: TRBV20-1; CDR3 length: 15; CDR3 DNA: TGCAGTGCTAGAGGAAAGTCCGTGGGTCTGTATGAGCAGTTCTTC; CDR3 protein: CSARGKSVGLYEQFF
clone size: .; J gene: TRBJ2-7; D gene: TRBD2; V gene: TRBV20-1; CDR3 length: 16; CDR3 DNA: TGCAGTGCTAGAGAAATACTAGCGGGGCGATCCTACGAGCAGTACTTC; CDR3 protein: CSAREILAGRSYEQYF
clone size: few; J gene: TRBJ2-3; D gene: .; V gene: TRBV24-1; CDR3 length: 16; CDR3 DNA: TGTGCCACTGCTGTTTGGGACCAGACCCCCACAGATACGCAGTATTTT; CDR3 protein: CATAVWDQTPTDTQYF
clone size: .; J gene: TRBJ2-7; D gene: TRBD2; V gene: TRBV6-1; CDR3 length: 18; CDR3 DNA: TGTGCCAGCAGTACGACTAGCGGGGGCTCAATAGGGGTCGACGAGCAGTACTTC; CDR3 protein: CASSTTSGGSIGVDEQYF
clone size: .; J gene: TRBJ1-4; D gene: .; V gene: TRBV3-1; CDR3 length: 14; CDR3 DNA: TGTGCCAGCAGTTACGGGGGTGCTAATGAAAAACTGTTTTTT; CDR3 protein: CASSYGGANEKLFF
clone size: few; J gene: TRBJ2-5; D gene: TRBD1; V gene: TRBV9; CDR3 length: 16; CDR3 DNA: TGTGCCAGCAGCTCAAACCTGGGGCGACAGGGGCAGACCCAGTACTTC; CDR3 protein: CASSSNLGRQGQTQYF
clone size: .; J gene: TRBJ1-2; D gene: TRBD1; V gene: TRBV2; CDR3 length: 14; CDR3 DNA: TGTGCCAGCAGGGAAGGGGGGACAGGCTATGGCTACACCTTC; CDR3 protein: CASREGGTGYGYTF
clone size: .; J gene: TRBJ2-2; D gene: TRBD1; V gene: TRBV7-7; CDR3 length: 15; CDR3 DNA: TGTGCTAGCAGCTTAGGGACAGGGGGTCCCGGGGAGCTGTTTTTT; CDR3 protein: CASSLGTGGPGELFF
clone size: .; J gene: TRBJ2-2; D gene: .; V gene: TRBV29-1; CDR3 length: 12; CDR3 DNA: TGCAGCGTTGCCAGGGACACCGGGGAGCTGTTTTTT; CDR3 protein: CSVARDTGELFF
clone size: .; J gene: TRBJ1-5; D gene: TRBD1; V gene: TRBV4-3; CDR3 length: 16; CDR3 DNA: TGCGCCAGCAGCCAAGACACAGGGGGGGGCAATCAGCCCCAGCATTTT; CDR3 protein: CASSQDTGGGNQPQHF
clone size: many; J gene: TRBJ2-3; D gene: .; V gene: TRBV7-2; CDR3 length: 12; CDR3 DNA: TGTGCCAGCAGCCCGGGTTCAGATACGCAGTATTTT; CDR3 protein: CASSPGSDTQYF
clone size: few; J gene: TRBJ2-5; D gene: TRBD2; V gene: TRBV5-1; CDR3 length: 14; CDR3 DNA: TGCGCCAGCAGGCTAGCGGGAGGGCCGGGGACCCAGTACTTC; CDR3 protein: CASRLAGGPGTQYF
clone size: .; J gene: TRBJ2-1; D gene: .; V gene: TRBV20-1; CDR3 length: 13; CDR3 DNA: TGCAGTGCCATACGACTGGGCTACAATGAGCAGTTCTTC; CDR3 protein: CSAIRLGYNEQFF
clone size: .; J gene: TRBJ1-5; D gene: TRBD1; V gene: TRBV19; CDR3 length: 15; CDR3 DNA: TGTGCCGGCGGGACAGGGATGTATAGCAATCAGCCCCAGCATTTT; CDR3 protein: CAGGTGMYSNQPQHF
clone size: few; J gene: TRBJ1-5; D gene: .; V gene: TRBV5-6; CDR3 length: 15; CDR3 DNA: TGTGCCAGCAGCTTGCTCGGGCAGCTCAATCAGCCCCAGCATTTT; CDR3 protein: CASSLLGQLNQPQHF
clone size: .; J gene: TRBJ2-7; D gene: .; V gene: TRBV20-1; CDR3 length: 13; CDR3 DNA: TGCAGTGCTAGAGATATGCACACCTACGAGCAGTACTTC; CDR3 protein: CSARDMHTYEQYF
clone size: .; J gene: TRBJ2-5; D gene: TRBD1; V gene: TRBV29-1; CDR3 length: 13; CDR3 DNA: TGCAGCGTACGACAGGGGGCGGGGGAGACCCAGTACTTC; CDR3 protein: CSVRQGAGETQYF
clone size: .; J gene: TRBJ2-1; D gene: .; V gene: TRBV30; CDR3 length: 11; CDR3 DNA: TGTGCCTGGAGTAGTACACAGTCGAGGTTCTTC; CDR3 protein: CAWSSTQSRFF
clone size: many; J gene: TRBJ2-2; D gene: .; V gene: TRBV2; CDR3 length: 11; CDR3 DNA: TGTGCCAGCAGTGAAGCCGGGGAGCTGTTTTTT; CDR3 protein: CASSEAGELFF
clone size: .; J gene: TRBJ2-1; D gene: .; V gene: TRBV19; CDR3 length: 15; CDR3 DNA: TGTGCCAGTAGTATAGATATTCCTAGCTACAATGAGCAGTTCTTC; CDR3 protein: CASSIDIPSYNEQFF
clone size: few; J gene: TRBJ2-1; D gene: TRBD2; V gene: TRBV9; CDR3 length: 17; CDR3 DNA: TGTGCCAGCAGCGCCGAAGGGAGGGGCAGCTCCTACAATGAGCAGTTCTTC; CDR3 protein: CASSAEGRGSSYNEQFF
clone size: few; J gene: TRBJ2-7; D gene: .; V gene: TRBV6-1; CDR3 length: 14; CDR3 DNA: TGTGCCAGCAGTAAGGAAACGGGCCCCTACGAGCAGTACTTC; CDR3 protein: CASSKETGPYEQYF
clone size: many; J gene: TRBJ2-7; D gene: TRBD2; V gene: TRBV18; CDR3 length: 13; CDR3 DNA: TGTGCCAGCTCACCACGGGAGGGTTACGAGCAGTACTTC; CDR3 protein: CASSPREGYEQYF
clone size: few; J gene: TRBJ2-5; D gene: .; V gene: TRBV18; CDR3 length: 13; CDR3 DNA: TGTGCCAGCTCACCATCCCAAGGGCAGACCCAGTACTTC; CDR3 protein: CASSPSQGQTQYF
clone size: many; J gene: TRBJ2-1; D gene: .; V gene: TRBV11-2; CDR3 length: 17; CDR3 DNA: TGTGCCAGCAGCTTAGGATCTTCTAGGAGCTCCTACAATGAGCAGTTCTTC; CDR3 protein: CASSLGSSRSSYNEQFF
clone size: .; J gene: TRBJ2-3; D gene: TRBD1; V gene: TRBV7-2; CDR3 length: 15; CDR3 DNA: TGTGCCAGCAGCTCCACTGGACAGGGAACAGATACGCAGTATTTT; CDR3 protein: CASSSTGQGTDTQYF